The rows below give T cell receptor beta chains drawn from one sample of a study of T cells in Graves' hyperthyroidism and ophthalmopathy. TCRdb re-analysed the multiplex PCR reads in MiXCR, keeping a single row per CDR3 protein. Of approximately 870,000 distinct CDR3 sequences in the sample, roughly 40% are singletons; the top ten hold approximately 10%. Sequencing input: blood. Receptors originate from a man between 18 and 35 years old with Graves' hyperthyroidism. CDR3s include the opening cysteine and the closing phenylalanine or tryptophan. D genes are given only for firm matches. Part of the rows lack a size; the others show once, few, many or a class for expanded clones.

d_call j_call v_call clone_size cdr3_nt cdr3_aa
NA TRBJ2-2 TRBV3-1 NA TGTGCCAGCAGCCAAGTACTAGGGATGAACACCGGGGAGCTGTTTTTT CASSQVLGMNTGELFF
NA TRBJ1-1 TRBV15 few TGTGCCACCAGCAGAGATCAAAGGGGCGCGTGGGGCTTTAAAGCTTTCTTT CATSRDQRGAWGFKAFF
TRBD2 TRBJ2-2 TRBV29-1 many TGCAGCGTTTCTGGAGCGGGGAGAGCGAACACCGGGGAGCTGTTTTTT CSVSGAGRANTGELFF
TRBD1 TRBJ2-6 TRBV29-1 many TGCAGCGTTGAAATCTGGACAGGGTTAGCTGGGGCCAACGTCCTGACTTTC CSVEIWTGLAGANVLTF
TRBD1 TRBJ1-1 TRBV7-9 NA TGTGCCAGCAGCTCGGACCAGTTGACAGGGTGGACTGAAGCTTTCTTT CASSSDQLTGWTEAFF
NA TRBJ1-4 TRBV7-2 many TGTGCCAGCAGCTTAGGGGTTAAACTGTTTTTT CASSLGVKLFF
NA TRBJ1-5 TRBV15 many TGTGCCACCAGCAGAGAGGGTAGAGGCAATCAGCCCCAGCATTTT CATSREGRGNQPQHF
NA TRBJ2-7 TRBV20-1 NA TGCAGTGCTAGAGATACGGGGCCTACTAGGGAGCAGTACTTC CSARDTGPTREQYF
TRBD1 TRBJ1-4 TRBV15 many TGTGCCACCAGCAGAGATAGGGGGCCCGAAAAACTGTTTTTT CATSRDRGPEKLFF
NA TRBJ2-5 TRBV10-3 NA TGTGCCATCAGTGAAGGGGTGGGGACCCAGTACTTC CAISEGVGTQYF
NA TRBJ1-3 TRBV12-3/TRBV12-4 few TGTGCCAGCAGTTTGATGGGGGCCAGAGGAAACACCATATATTTT CASSLMGARGNTIYF
TRBD1 TRBJ1-5 TRBV12-3/TRBV12-4 few TGTGCCAGCAGTTTCGCAGGGACAGTGCGTACGAGAAGCAATCAGCCCCAGCATTTT CASSFAGTVRTRSNQPQHF
NA TRBJ2-2 TRBV7-8 NA TGTGCCAGCAGCTCCCTCGGAGGGGGGGGACCCGGGGAGCTGTTTTTT CASSSLGGGGPGELFF
TRBD1 TRBJ2-7 TRBV19 many TGTGCCAGTAGTATTCGACAGGGGGCTGGTGAGCAGTACTTC CASSIRQGAGEQYF
TRBD2 TRBJ2-2 TRBV4-3 NA TGCGCCAGCAGCCAAGAGAGGCAACTAGCGGAGAACACCGGGGAGCTGTTTTTT CASSQERQLAENTGELFF
NA TRBJ1-3 TRBV2 NA TGTGCCAGCCTAGAGAACAGTGCCAGCTCTGGAAACACCATATATTTT CASLENSASSGNTIYF
TRBD1 TRBJ1-5 TRBV12-3/TRBV12-4 NA TGTGCCAGCAGTTTAGGGTCAGGGGGACATCAGCCCCAGCATTTT CASSLGSGGHQPQHF
TRBD1 TRBJ2-5 TRBV20-1 once TGCAGTGCTTCCCAGGGGGCGAAGGAGGAGACCCAGTACTTC CSASQGAKEETQYF
NA TRBJ1-2 TRBV11-3 NA TGTGCCAGCAGCGCAGGGGCGGTGGCTAACTATGGCTACACCTTC CASSAGAVANYGYTF
TRBD1 TRBJ2-7 TRBV7-8 few TGTGCCAGCAGCCAGAACAGGGGCCAGGGCGAGCAGTACTTC CASSQNRGQGEQYF
NA TRBJ2-7 TRBV15 many TGTGCCACCAGCCCGAAACGAGGGATCTACGAGCAGTACTTC CATSPKRGIYEQYF
NA TRBJ2-5 TRBV10-3 once TGTGCCATCAGATTGGACACCGGAGAGACCCAGTACTTC CAIRLDTGETQYF
NA TRBJ2-5 TRBV7-6 many TGTGCCAGCAGCTCACCTGGAGGGACGGAGCAAGAGACCCAGTACTTC CASSSPGGTEQETQYF
NA TRBJ1-1 TRBV29-1 many TGCAGCGTTGAAGGGGGTGTCGCTGAAGCTTTCTTT CSVEGGVAEAFF
NA TRBJ2-7 TRBV15 NA TGTGCCACCAGCAGTGAGACCGGCCGCTCCTACGAGCAGTACTTC CATSSETGRSYEQYF
NA TRBJ2-2 TRBV20-1 NA TGCAGTGCTAGACCGTTTGACAGGCCGAACACCGGGGAGCTGTTTTTT CSARPFDRPNTGELFF
TRBD1 TRBJ2-7 TRBV2 NA TGTGCCAGCAGTGAAGCCGGGACAGCCCACTACGAGCAGTACTTC CASSEAGTAHYEQYF
NA TRBJ1-5 TRBV7-9 many TGTGCCAGCAGCTTAGCGGGAACAGGTCTTAGCAATCAGCCCCAGCATTTT CASSLAGTGLSNQPQHF
TRBD1 TRBJ1-2 TRBV12-3/TRBV12-4 NA TGTGCCAGCCCAGTAGGGACAGATGATGGCTACACCTTC CASPVGTDDGYTF
NA TRBJ2-1 TRBV9 NA TGTGCCAGCAGCGTAGGGGTCGAGCAGTTCTTC CASSVGVEQFF
NA TRBJ2-3 TRBV7-2 NA NA CASSTSDRRTDTQYF
NA TRBJ2-6 TRBV29-1 NA TGCAGCGGGAGGGCCTCTGGGGCCAACGTCCTGACTTTC CSGRASGANVLTF
NA TRBJ2-2 TRBV14 few TGTGCCAGCAGCCCCTGGGGGAACACCGGGGAGCTGTTTTTT CASSPWGNTGELFF
NA TRBJ2-6 TRBV9 many TGTGCCAGCAGCGTGCAGGGTGGGGAGGCTGGGGCCAACGTCCTGACTTTC CASSVQGGEAGANVLTF
NA TRBJ1-5 TRBV12-3/TRBV12-4 few TGTGCCAGCAGTTTATTAGGGTCGGAGCAGCCCCAGCATTTT CASSLLGSEQPQHF
TRBD1 TRBJ1-1 TRBV19 many TGTGCCAGTAGTGCCGCGACAGGGGGGGAAGCTTTCTTT CASSAATGGEAFF
TRBD1 TRBJ1-5 TRBV11-3 few TGTGCCAGCAGCTCAGGGACAGGGTGGGAGAAGCCCCAGCATTTT CASSSGTGWEKPQHF
NA TRBJ1-1 TRBV11-2 NA TGTACCAGCAGCTCGATAGGGCAAACTGAAGCTTTCTTT CTSSSIGQTEAFF
TRBD1 TRBJ1-1 TRBV7-3 many TGTGCCAGCAGCCCAACCACAGGGGGCTACACTGAAGCTTTCTTT CASSPTTGGYTEAFF